This T cell receptor beta chain was recorded in a study of PD-1 blockade in classical Hodgkin lymphoma. Study in general: Patients were given intravenous nivolumab, 3 mg/kg, every 2 weeks. The study, taken as a whole, reports: Nothing has yet pinned down what causes the repertoire differences, possibly disease activity or prior therapy.

As concerns this clone: Its matching antigen is unknown.

Brentuximab vedotin exposure varied among the patients, all of whom had relapsed after autologous stem cell transplantation. Clones were read by immunoSEQ multiplex PCR, and TCRdb kept only the in-frame ones, dropping some. The table shows around 14,000 clones, with 83% occurring only once. Trimming took 6 bases from V and 5 from J; bases not matched to a gene: 6. This CDR3 spans 16 amino acids. Looked up from germline, CDR1 is LNHDA and CDR2 is SQIVND (reference sequence). The chain couples TRBV19 to TRBJ2-1; 14 bases agree with TRBD2. The clonotype originates from a human donor with classical Hodgkin lymphoma. Sample: peripheral blood mononuclear cells (PBMCs), taken before the second cycle of nivolumab. The CDR3 bases are TGTGCCAGTAGCTCCTCGACTAGCGGGGGGGACAATGAGCAGTTCTTC. Translation: CASSSSTSGGDNEQFF.